This T cell receptor beta chain was identified in a study of regulatory T cells in long-lasting Graves disease. Assembly of TCR beta libraries relied on iRepertoire HTBI primers together with Arm-PCR of CDR3 regions. One entry per CDR3 protein, called by TCRdb with MiXCR from the multiplex PCR reads. The sample lists some 340,000 distinct CDR3 sequences, approximately 10% occurring once. The time point denotes: newly diagnosed GD, antithyroid drugs for less than 3 months. PBMCs provided the RNA from which the TCR library was made. V lost 5 bases and J lost 3, with 11 bases in between. CDR1 and CDR2 (germline): MNHNS, SASEGT. This CDR3 spans 14 amino acids. This clonotype has at least ten counts. The sample was also reused in another study, on T cells in Graves' hyperthyroidism and ophthalmopathy.

The TCR was taken from a woman in her late teens or twenties with Graves disease. J is TRBJ1-5 and V is TRBV6-1, with D maybe TRBD1 (5 bases). Sequencing was performed on peripheral blood mononuclear cells (PBMCs), taken at new diagnosis, from a patient treated with antithyroid drugs. CDR3 bases: TGTGCCAGCAGTCGGTGGGGGGACAATCAGCCCCAGCATTTT. Residues: CASSRWGDNQPQHF.